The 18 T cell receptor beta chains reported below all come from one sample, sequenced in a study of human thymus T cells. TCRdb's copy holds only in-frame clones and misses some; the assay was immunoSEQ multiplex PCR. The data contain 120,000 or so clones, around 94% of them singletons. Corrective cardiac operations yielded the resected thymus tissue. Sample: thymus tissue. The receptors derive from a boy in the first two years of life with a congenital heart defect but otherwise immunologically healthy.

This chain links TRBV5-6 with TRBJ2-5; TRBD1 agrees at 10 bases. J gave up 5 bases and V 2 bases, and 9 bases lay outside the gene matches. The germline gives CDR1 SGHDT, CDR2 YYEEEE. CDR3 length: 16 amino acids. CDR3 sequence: CASSLSRQGAWETQYF. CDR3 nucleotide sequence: TGTGCCAGCAGCTTAAGTAGACAGGGGGCTTGGGAGACCCAGTACTTC.

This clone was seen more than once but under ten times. The CDR3 here is CASSDTYEQYF. The CDR3 coding sequence is TGCGCCAGCAGTGATACGTACGAGCAGTACTTC. The chain links TRBV10-1 to TRBJ2-7; the D is unclear. The CDR3 is 11 residues long. Germline CDR1 reads WNHNN; CDR2 reads SYGVQD (reference sequence). Trimming pared 3 bases from V and 4 bases from J, leaving 4 bases between.

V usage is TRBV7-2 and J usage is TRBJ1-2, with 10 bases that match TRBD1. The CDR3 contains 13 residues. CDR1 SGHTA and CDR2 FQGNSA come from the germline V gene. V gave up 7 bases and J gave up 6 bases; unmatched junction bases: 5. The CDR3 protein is CASTRQGADGYTF. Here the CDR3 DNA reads TGTGCCAGCACCAGACAGGGGGCGGATGGCTACACCTTC.

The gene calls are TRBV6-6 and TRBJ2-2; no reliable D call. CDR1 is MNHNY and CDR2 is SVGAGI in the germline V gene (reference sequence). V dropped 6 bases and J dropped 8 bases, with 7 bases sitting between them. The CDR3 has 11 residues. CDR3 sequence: CASSPGGELFF. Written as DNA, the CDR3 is TGTGCCAGCAGCCCAGGTGGGGAGCTGTTTTTT.

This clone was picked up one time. CDR3 bases: TGTGCCAGCAGCGTAGGATTTTTTAATTCACCCCTCCACTTT. The encoded protein is CASSVGFFNSPLHF. The chain couples TRBV9 to TRBJ1-6; no clear D gene. The CDR3 extends over 14 amino acids. Per the germline V gene, CDR1 is SGDLS and CDR2 is YYNGEE. Trimming shortened V by 0 bases and J by 6 bases, and 7 bases separated the two germline ends.

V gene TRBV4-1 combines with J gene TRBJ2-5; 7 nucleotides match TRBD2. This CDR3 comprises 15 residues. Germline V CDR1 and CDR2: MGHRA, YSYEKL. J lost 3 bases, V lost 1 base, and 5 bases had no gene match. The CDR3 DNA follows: TGCGCCAGCAGCCAAGCGGGGGGTCGGGAAGAGACCCAGTACTTC. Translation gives CASSQAGGREETQYF.

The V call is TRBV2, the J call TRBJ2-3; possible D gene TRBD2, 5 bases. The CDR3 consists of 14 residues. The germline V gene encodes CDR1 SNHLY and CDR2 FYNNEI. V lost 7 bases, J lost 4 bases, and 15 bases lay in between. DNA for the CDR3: TGTGCCAGCACGAAAACTAGAATCCCAGATACGCAGTATTTT. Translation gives CASTKTRIPDTQYF.

The CDR3 is CSVGGRVSEAFF. CDR3 sequence (DNA): TGCAGCGTTGGAGGGCGAGTATCTGAAGCTTTCTTT. This chain joins TRBV29-1 and TRBJ1-1; D remains unclear. The germline CDR1 and CDR2 sequences are SQVTM and ANQGSEA. The CDR3 consists of 12 residues. V was trimmed by 4 bases and J by 6 bases, leaving 12 bases between them.

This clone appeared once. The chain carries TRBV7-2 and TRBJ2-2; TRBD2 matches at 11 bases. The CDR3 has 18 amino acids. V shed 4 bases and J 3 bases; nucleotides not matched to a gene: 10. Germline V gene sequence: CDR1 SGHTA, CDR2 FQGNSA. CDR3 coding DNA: TGTGCCAGCAGCTCCGACATGCTAGCGGGGGGTTACACCGGGGAGCTGTTTTTT. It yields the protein CASSSDMLAGGYTGELFF.

CDR3 in amino acids: CASSTEVPDAAYF. The CDR3, as DNA: TGTGCCAGCAGCACTGAGGTCCCGGACGCGGCGTACTTC. The chain combines TRBV7-2 with TRBJ2-7; no firm D call. The CDR3 contains 13 residues. Trimming cost V 5 bases and J 12 bases, with 20 bases left between them. Germline V gives CDR1 SGHTA, CDR2 FQGNSA.

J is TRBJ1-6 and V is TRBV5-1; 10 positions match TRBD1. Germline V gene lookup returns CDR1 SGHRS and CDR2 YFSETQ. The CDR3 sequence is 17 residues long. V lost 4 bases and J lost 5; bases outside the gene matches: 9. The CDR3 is CASSPGQGESDNSPLHF. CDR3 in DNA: TGCGCCAGCAGCCCCGGACAGGGGGAGAGTGATAATTCACCCCTCCACTTT.

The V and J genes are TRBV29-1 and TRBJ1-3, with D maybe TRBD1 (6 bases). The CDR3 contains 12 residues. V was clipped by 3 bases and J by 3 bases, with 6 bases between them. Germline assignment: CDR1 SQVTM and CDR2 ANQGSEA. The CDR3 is CSVDRGGNTIYF. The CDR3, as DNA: TGCAGCGTTGACAGGGGTGGAAACACCATATATTTT.

As DNA, the CDR3 is TGTGCCAGCAGCCCCCGGGACCGGCGGGAAAAACTGTTTTTT. Translation gives CASSPRDRREKLFF. This sequence joins TRBV27 and TRBJ1-4, with D maybe TRBD1 (5 bases). The ends were cut back, 6 bases at V and 8 bases at J, with 16 bases in the middle. Germline V gives CDR1 MNHEY, CDR2 SMNVEV (reference sequence). The CDR3 totals 14 residues.

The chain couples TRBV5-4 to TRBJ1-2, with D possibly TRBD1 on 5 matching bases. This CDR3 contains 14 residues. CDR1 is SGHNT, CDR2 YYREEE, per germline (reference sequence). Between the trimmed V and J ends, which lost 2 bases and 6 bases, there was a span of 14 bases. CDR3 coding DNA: TGTGCCAGCAGCTTAGGGGACGGACATAATGGCTACACCTTC. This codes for CASSLGDGHNGYTF. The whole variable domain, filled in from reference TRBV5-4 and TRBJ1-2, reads ETGVTQSPTHLIKTRGQQVTLRCSSQSGHNTVSWYQQALGQGPQFIFQYYREEENGRGNFPPRFSGLQFPNYSSELNVNALELDDSALYLCASSLGDGHNGYTFGSGTRLTVV.

In DNA, the CDR3 is TGTGCCATCAGGGGAGACAATCAGCCCCAGCATTTT. Encoded protein: CAIRGDNQPQHF. The chain couples TRBV10-3 to TRBJ1-5, with D hard to call. Germline V lookup: CDR1 ENHRY, CDR2 SYGVKD. Trimming took off 6 bases at V and 3 bases at J, with 6 bases between the two ends. CDR3 length: 12 residues.

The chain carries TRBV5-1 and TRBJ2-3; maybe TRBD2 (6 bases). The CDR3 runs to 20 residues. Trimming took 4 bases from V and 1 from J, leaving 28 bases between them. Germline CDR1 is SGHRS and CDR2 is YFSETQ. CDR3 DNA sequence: TGCGCCAGCAGCCCAGAAATCCCGACTAGTCCTTACCATCGCACAGATACGCAGTATTTT. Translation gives CASSPEIPTSPYHRTDTQYF.

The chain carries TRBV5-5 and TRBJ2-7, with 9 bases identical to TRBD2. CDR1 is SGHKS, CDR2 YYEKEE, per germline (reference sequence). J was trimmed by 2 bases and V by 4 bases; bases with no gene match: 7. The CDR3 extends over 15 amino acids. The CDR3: CASSGLAGMAYEQYF. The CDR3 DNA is TGTGCCAGCAGCGGCCTAGCGGGGATGGCCTACGAGCAGTACTTC.

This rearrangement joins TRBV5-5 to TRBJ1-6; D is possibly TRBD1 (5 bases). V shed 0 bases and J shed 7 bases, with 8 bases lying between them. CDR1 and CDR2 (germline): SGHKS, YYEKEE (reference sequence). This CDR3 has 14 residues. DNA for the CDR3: TGTGCCAGCAGCTTGGCGGGGCAGAATTCACCCCTCCACTTT. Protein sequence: CASSLAGQNSPLHF.